These T cell receptor beta chains were read from a single sample in a study of blood T cell repertoires in COVID-19. Assay: immunoSEQ multiplex PCR; the TCRdb copy retains only in-frame clones and omits some. The data contain about 180,000 clones, about three quarters of them singletons. The sequencing input was peripheral blood. The receptors were sampled from a woman of 80 years or more with COVID-19, enrolled during active disease. CDR3s include the opening cysteine and the closing phenylalanine or tryptophan. A D gene is named only where the DNA matches it firmly. The listing skips clone size in some rows; elsewhere it reads once, few, many or a size class.

>.|TRBV10-3|.|TRBJ2-3
TGTGCCATCAGTGAGTTGGCAGGGGCCATCACAGATACGCAGTATTTT
CAISELAGAITDTQYF
>.|TRBV11-3|TRBD2|TRBJ2-5
TGTGCCAGCAGCTTAAGTAGCGGGGGAGAGACCCAGTACTTC
CASSLSSGGETQYF
>few|TRBV6-5|.|TRBJ2-5
TGTGCCAGCAGAACGGGAGAGACCCAGTACTTC
CASRTGETQYF
>.|TRBV27|TRBD1|TRBJ2-1
TGTGCCAGCAGTTTAGTAGGGGGCGGCTACAATGAGCAGTTCTTC
CASSLVGGGYNEQFF
>.|TRBV7-6|TRBD1|TRBJ1-2
TGTGCCAGCAGCTTAGGACAGGGATTCTATGGCTACACCTTC
CASSLGQGFYGYTF
>once|TRBV7-9|.|TRBJ2-1
TGTGCCAGCAGCCGGAGCTCCTACAATGAGCAGTTCTTC
CASSRSSYNEQFF
>.|TRBV4-3|TRBD2|TRBJ2-3
TGCGCCAGCAGCCCCCAGGGACTAGCGGGATCCGATACGCAGTATTTT
CASSPQGLAGSDTQYF
>.|TRBV28|.|TRBJ2-2
TGTGCCAGCAGACGACAGGAGTTGAACACCGGGGAGCTGTTTTTT
CASRRQELNTGELFF
>.|TRBV20-1|TRBD1|TRBJ2-7
TGCAGTGCTAGTCGGGACAGGGGTTACGAGCAGTACTTC
CSASRDRGYEQYF
>.|TRBV13|TRBD1|TRBJ1-2
TGTGCCAGCAGCACATGGACAGGGGGAGGCTATGGCTACACCTTC
CASSTWTGGGYGYTF
>few|TRBV2|TRBD2|TRBJ2-1
TGTGCCAGCGGGAGGGATACCTACAATGAGCAGTTCTTC
CASGRDTYNEQFF
>.|TRBV28|.|TRBJ2-5
TGTGCCAGCAGTCTAACCAGGGGAAAGACCCAGTACTTC
CASSLTRGKTQYF
>.|TRBV28|.|TRBJ1-1
TGTGCCAGCAGTTTCCTCGCTGGACAGCCGAACACTGAAGCTTTCTTT
CASSFLAGQPNTEAFF
>.|TRBV24-1|TRBD2|TRBJ2-3
TGTGCCACCAGTGATTTATCAGCGGGAGGGACAGATACGCAGTATTTT
CATSDLSAGGTDTQYF
>.|TRBV15|.|TRBJ2-3
TGTGCCACCAGCGGCACCCTGGATACGCAGTATTTT
CATSGTLDTQYF
>once|TRBV11-2|TRBD2|TRBJ2-1
TGTGCCAGCAGCTTAGGGTCTAGCGGCTACAATGAGCAGTTCTTC
CASSLGSSGYNEQFF
>once|TRBV2|TRBD1|TRBJ1-6
TGTGCCAGCCGACAGGGGGGTTCACCCCTCCACTTT
CASRQGGSPLHF
>.|TRBV10-3|.|TRBJ2-1
TGTGCCATACAGGGCGCGGGCAATGAGCAGTTCTTC
CAIQGAGNEQFF